This T cell receptor beta chain derives from a study of lymphopenia after photon versus proton radiotherapy. Overall study findings and caveats: Relative stability marked proton patients; photon patients lost diversity and naive cells.

The CDR3 totals 15 residues. V shed 2 bases and J shed 2 bases, with 10 bases lying between them. Looked up from germline, CDR1 is SGHNT and CDR2 is YENEEA. Here immunoSEQ multiplex PCR was the method, and the copy in TCRdb shows in-frame clones only, minus some. The sample lists 20,000 to 30,000 clones, 85% occurring once. As regards this clone: Its antigen is still unknown.

The sequencing used peripheral blood, collected from a patient treated with photon-based radiotherapy. This sequence joins TRBV11-3 and TRBJ2-1; TRBD2 might be the D (5 bases). The receptor comes from a man aged 25 to 40 with gastric cancer. CDR3 loop: CASSLSSGTYNEQFF. CDR3 DNA sequence: TGTGCCAGCAGCTTATCTTCGGGGACCTACAATGAGCAGTTCTTC.